Listed below are T cell receptor beta chains from one sample, sequenced in a study of T cell changes during pregnancy in multiple sclerosis. Libraries were prepared by immunoSEQ multiplex PCR; TCRdb keeps only in-frame clonotypes and omits some of them. The sample has roughly 38,000 clones, roughly 85% seen once; the top ten hold 0.9% to 1.5%. Material: CD4+ T cells from peripheral blood mononuclear cells, obtained before pregnancy. The receptors were sampled from a female donor with multiple sclerosis, enrolled in a pregnancy study. Both conserved end residues are trimmed from each CDR3. The order of the fields is V gene, J gene, CDR3 protein.

v_gene: TRBV5-4
j_gene: TRBJ2-7
CDR3aa: ASSLGTGSGYEQY

v_gene: TRBV19
j_gene: TRBJ2-1
CDR3aa: ASAGGPEGEQF

v_gene: TRBV11-1
j_gene: TRBJ2-7
CDR3aa: ASSLGTDHEQY

v_gene: TRBV7-2
j_gene: TRBJ1-2
CDR3aa: ASSLVAGGGYGYT

v_gene: TRBV7-2
j_gene: TRBJ1-5
CDR3aa: ASSPPGQRQH

v_gene: TRBV5-1
j_gene: TRBJ2-7
CDR3aa: ASSLATGTGGLYEQY

v_gene: TRBV6-4
j_gene: TRBJ2-1
CDR3aa: ASSELAGGPNEQF

v_gene: TRBV5-6
j_gene: TRBJ2-6
CDR3aa: ASSLRGGANVLT

v_gene: TRBV7-2
j_gene: TRBJ2-1
CDR3aa: ASSLPSSRSSYNEQF

v_gene: TRBV4-2
j_gene: TRBJ1-3
CDR3aa: ASSQDVRQGSGNTIY

v_gene: TRBV10-3
j_gene: TRBJ2-1
CDR3aa: AISENSGNVNEQF

v_gene: TRBV28
j_gene: TRBJ1-2
CDR3aa: ASVGGRHGYT

v_gene: TRBV19
j_gene: TRBJ2-7
CDR3aa: ASTDSGSLYEQY

v_gene: TRBV10-3
j_gene: TRBJ2-1
CDR3aa: ATMGLTTDNEQF

v_gene: TRBV28
j_gene: TRBJ1-3
CDR3aa: ASSPNEHPGNTIY

v_gene: TRBV9
j_gene: TRBJ1-2
CDR3aa: ASSVGVGTSYGYT

v_gene: TRBV18
j_gene: TRBJ2-7
CDR3aa: ASSPSGQGGFDEQY

v_gene: TRBV30
j_gene: TRBJ2-2
CDR3aa: VIAGVSGELF

v_gene: TRBV21-1
j_gene: TRBJ2-2
CDR3aa: ASSKGGRQPRITGELF

v_gene: TRBV4-3
j_gene: TRBJ2-1
CDR3aa: ASSQGAARDNREQF

v_gene: TRBV7-2
j_gene: TRBJ2-5
CDR3aa: ASSLGGTQETQY

v_gene: TRBV7-9
j_gene: TRBJ2-1
CDR3aa: ASGPLLAGVNEQF

v_gene: TRBV6-6
j_gene: TRBJ1-4
CDR3aa: ASSGTAGTGEEKLF

v_gene: TRBV10-3
j_gene: TRBJ1-2
CDR3aa: AISGGGEGQYGYT

v_gene: TRBV14
j_gene: TRBJ2-7
CDR3aa: ASSPTGTYEQY

v_gene: TRBV30
j_gene: TRBJ1-2
CDR3aa: AWSHGLYGYT

v_gene: TRBV29-1
j_gene: TRBJ2-3
CDR3aa: SVIPSGGTQY

v_gene: TRBV7-2
j_gene: TRBJ2-4
CDR3aa: ASSPRTSGTGNIQY

v_gene: TRBV30
j_gene: TRBJ2-2
CDR3aa: AWTSGDTGELF

v_gene: TRBV5-1
j_gene: TRBJ2-1
CDR3aa: ASSLSAGRTYNEQF

v_gene: TRBV9
j_gene: TRBJ2-7
CDR3aa: ASSLAGGRGEQY

v_gene: TRBV21-1
j_gene: TRBJ1-5
CDR3aa: ASSPRGTANQPQH

v_gene: TRBV6-1
j_gene: TRBJ1-5
CDR3aa: ASSEDFRGNQPQH

v_gene: TRBV5-1
j_gene: TRBJ2-5
CDR3aa: ASSLGQMETQY

v_gene: TRBV7-6
j_gene: TRBJ1-1
CDR3aa: ASSPTSTLNTEAF

v_gene: TRBV11-2
j_gene: TRBJ2-7
CDR3aa: ASSLVEGAVLTH

v_gene: TRBV11-1
j_gene: TRBJ2-2
CDR3aa: ASSFSVASTGELF

v_gene: TRBV29-1
j_gene: TRBJ2-7
CDR3aa: SVDTGNLYEQY

v_gene: TRBV4-2
j_gene: TRBJ2-7
CDR3aa: ASSQGKDTLTKQY

v_gene: TRBV29-1
j_gene: TRBJ1-3
CDR3aa: SVTSRVTGNTIY

v_gene: TRBV11-1
j_gene: TRBJ2-3
CDR3aa: ASSAGTSLPDTQY

v_gene: TRBV7-2
j_gene: TRBJ1-1
CDR3aa: ASSPQGGSTEAF

v_gene: TRBV27
j_gene: TRBJ1-3
CDR3aa: ASSLSRGGAGNTIY

v_gene: TRBV29-1
j_gene: TRBJ2-3
CDR3aa: SVEGGFGSDTQY

v_gene: TRBV6-6
j_gene: TRBJ1-1
CDR3aa: ASSYSPQGEAF

v_gene: TRBV5-1
j_gene: TRBJ2-3
CDR3aa: ASSLRGGSSGSTDTQY

v_gene: TRBV6-4
j_gene: TRBJ2-7
CDR3aa: AGGVGNYEQY

v_gene: TRBV11-3
j_gene: TRBJ2-3
CDR3aa: ASSPGLLTTDTQY

v_gene: TRBV5-6
j_gene: TRBJ2-1
CDR3aa: ASSLSGSIYNEQF

v_gene: TRBV19
j_gene: TRBJ2-1
CDR3aa: ASSIYLKGQGHHEQF